A selection of T cell receptor beta chains follows, all from one sample in a study of cytomegalovirus exposure and HLA in healthy donors. Sequencing was performed with immunoSEQ multiplex PCR; in TCRdb, only in-frame clones are kept and a portion is missing. This table has more than 85,000 clones, less than 65% appearing once. Sequenced input: PBMCs. Receptors originate from a woman aged 25 to 39 in good health and CMV-seronegative. CDR3s leave out the opening cysteine and the closing phenylalanine or tryptophan. Size is omitted from some rows. Given values are once, few, many or a class for expanded clones.

cdr3_aa: ASSQSGGLYEQY; v_call: TRBV18; clone_size: NA
cdr3_aa: ASSLGQGNSPLH; v_call: TRBV5-1; clone_size: NA
cdr3_aa: ASSEGGRFTGELF; v_call: TRBV10-1; clone_size: NA
cdr3_aa: ASSSSVPEQF; v_call: TRBV7-2; clone_size: NA
cdr3_aa: ASSGGGAVQETQY; v_call: TRBV5-1; clone_size: once
cdr3_aa: ASSSETGGLAGRRETQY; v_call: TRBV28; clone_size: NA
cdr3_aa: ASSLGTSGIYEQY; v_call: TRBV5-4; clone_size: NA
cdr3_aa: AISEGSTGNRETQY; v_call: TRBV10-3; clone_size: NA
cdr3_aa: ASSTSLGPDRVREQY; v_call: TRBV7-9; clone_size: NA
cdr3_aa: ASRDGNAGELF; v_call: TRBV7-3; clone_size: once
cdr3_aa: ASSPDRAGELF; v_call: TRBV11-1; clone_size: few
cdr3_aa: ASSVTGVRETQY; v_call: TRBV5-6; clone_size: NA
cdr3_aa: ASSLAASSGNTIY; v_call: TRBV14; clone_size: NA
cdr3_aa: ASSLHGTGVYEQY; v_call: TRBV7-2; clone_size: NA
cdr3_aa: ASSLAGGIYGYT; v_call: TRBV27; clone_size: once
cdr3_aa: ASSDQRGRNTIY; v_call: TRBV2; clone_size: NA
cdr3_aa: ASGVIQPQH; v_call: TRBV6-5; clone_size: NA
cdr3_aa: ASSPSSQGPYGYT; v_call: TRBV7-9; clone_size: NA
cdr3_aa: ASSYSTGSYNSPLH; v_call: TRBV6-5; clone_size: NA
cdr3_aa: ASSIEARFSIGYT; v_call: TRBV19; clone_size: NA
cdr3_aa: ASSGGTADNYGYT; v_call: TRBV7-9; clone_size: NA
cdr3_aa: ASSYSGTGSGEQY; v_call: TRBV6-5; clone_size: NA
cdr3_aa: ASSAAGQGYGYT; v_call: TRBV9; clone_size: NA
cdr3_aa: ASSFPTTVGGSNYEQY; v_call: TRBV7-2; clone_size: NA
cdr3_aa: ATEASGSLEQF; v_call: TRBV15; clone_size: NA
cdr3_aa: ASSPTLVSGELF; v_call: TRBV11-3; clone_size: NA
cdr3_aa: AISATSALNTEAF; v_call: TRBV10-3; clone_size: NA
cdr3_aa: ASSASGSEKLF; v_call: TRBV10-1; clone_size: few
cdr3_aa: ATRTATNEKLF; v_call: TRBV7-9; clone_size: NA
cdr3_aa: ASSPAGFDNQPQH; v_call: TRBV28; clone_size: many
cdr3_aa: ASTWLGASQPQH; v_call: TRBV19; clone_size: NA
cdr3_aa: ASSPGQGGASNQPQH; v_call: TRBV5-1; clone_size: NA
cdr3_aa: ASSAGRVYGYT; v_call: TRBV6-5; clone_size: NA
cdr3_aa: ASRRTGDNYGYT; v_call: TRBV5-6; clone_size: NA
cdr3_aa: ASSDGGTDTQY; v_call: TRBV10-1; clone_size: NA
cdr3_aa: ASSIERDRDTQY; v_call: TRBV19; clone_size: NA
cdr3_aa: ASSVGTSGNTGELF; v_call: TRBV9; clone_size: NA
cdr3_aa: ASSEARTEQF; v_call: TRBV2; clone_size: NA
cdr3_aa: ASSRLAGEGETQY; v_call: TRBV5-1; clone_size: NA
cdr3_aa: ASSQSTRLLSYGYT; v_call: TRBV7-9; clone_size: NA
cdr3_aa: ASRVLSGSINEQF; v_call: TRBV5-1; clone_size: few
cdr3_aa: ASSLDRGGEQPQH; v_call: TRBV2; clone_size: NA
cdr3_aa: ASSLPPGGDYNSPLH; v_call: TRBV28; clone_size: NA
cdr3_aa: ASNQQGLSTEAF; v_call: TRBV6-5; clone_size: NA
cdr3_aa: ASSQGGLAGPNIQY; v_call: TRBV4-1; clone_size: few
cdr3_aa: ASSDSSLVQY; v_call: TRBV6-4; clone_size: NA
cdr3_aa: ASSLDFRDRGYT; v_call: TRBV7-2; clone_size: NA
cdr3_aa: AWKTGPSSYEQY; v_call: TRBV30; clone_size: NA
cdr3_aa: ASSLGGGRSNQPQH; v_call: TRBV13; clone_size: NA
cdr3_aa: AIAVSPNSQETQY; v_call: TRBV10-3; clone_size: few
cdr3_aa: ASSLNAGTEYEQY; v_call: TRBV6-5; clone_size: NA